This T cell receptor beta chain was documented in a study of control samples from healthy donors and cancer patients. Clones were read by immunoSEQ multiplex PCR, and TCRdb kept only the in-frame ones, dropping some. The sample holds 150,000 or so clones, around 90% seen once. The germline V and J ends were trimmed by 2 bases and 9 bases, with 8 bases remaining between them. CDR1 is SEHNR and CDR2 is FQNEAQ in the germline V gene (reference sequence). The CDR3 extends over 12 amino acids. Sequenced input: blood. The rearrangement links TRBV7-9 to TRBJ2-1; no reliable D call. This receptor was obtained from a man under 40 in good health. For the CDR3, the DNA is TGTGCCAGCAGCTTACATAGTACTGAGCAGTTCTTC. It specifies CASSLHSTEQFF.